The 24 T cell receptor beta chains presented below share a single source sample, sequenced in a study of T cells in tumors after PD-1 blockade. The protocol was immunoSEQ multiplex PCR, while the TCRdb copy is restricted to in-frame clones and leaves out a portion. The sample has roughly 50,000 clones; 65% to 85% are singletons. The specimen was PBMCs, collected before anti-PD-1 treatment. The receptors here all came from a human donor with basal cell carcinoma.

J is TRBJ2-1 and V is TRBV3-1 (or the pseudogene TRBV3-2), with D possibly matching TRBD2 (5 bases). Trimming shortened V by 0 bases and J by 4 bases, and 10 bases separated the two germline ends. Germline-derived CDR1 and CDR2 are LGHDT and YNNKEL (reference sequence). The CDR3 extends over 15 amino acids. This chain's CDR3 is CASSQEGATYNEQFF. Here the CDR3 DNA reads TGTGCCAGCAGCCAAGAGGGAGCAACTTACAATGAGCAGTTCTTC.

The chain is built from TRBV7-9 and TRBJ1-5; the D is unclear. V lost 5 bases and J lost 6, with 14 bases in between. The CDR3 is made up of 14 amino acids. From germline, CDR1 is SEHNR and CDR2 FQNEAQ (reference sequence). CDR3 nucleotides: TGTGCCAGCAGCCCGTGGCCCCAAAGTCAGCCCCAGCATTTT. Protein product: CASSPWPQSQPQHF.

This rearrangement joins TRBV28 to TRBJ2-3, with no clear D. Germline-derived CDR1 and CDR2 are MDHEN and SYDVKM. The V end was cut by 3 bases, the J end by 4 bases, with 14 bases between. This CDR3 has 15 residues. CDR3: CASSFRGRGADTQYF. CDR3 coding DNA: TGTGCCAGCAGTTTCCGCGGCCGAGGCGCAGATACGCAGTATTTT. The variable domain in full, with the rest retrieved from reference TRBV28 and TRBJ2-3, is DVKVTQSSRYLVKRTGEKVFLECVQDMDHENMFWYRQDPGLGLRLIYFSYDVKMKEKGDIPEGYSVSREKKERFSLILESASTNQTSMYLCASSFRGRGADTQYFGPGTRLTVL.

The chain combines TRBV6-5 with TRBJ1-2, with TRBD1 identical over 9 bases. V lost 2 bases to trimming and J lost 8 bases; unmatched junction nucleotides: 6. There are 14 residues in the CDR3. In germline, CDR1 is MNHEY, CDR2 SVGAGI. CDR3 in amino acids: CASSYRDRERGYTF. The CDR3 region has the DNA TGTGCCAGCAGTTACAGGGACAGGGAGAGAGGCTACACCTTC.

This clone was counted a single time. V gene TRBV15 combines with J gene TRBJ1-2; the D is unclear. The V gene lost 3 bases and the J gene lost 4 bases, with 12 bases spanning the gap. Per the germline V gene, CDR1 is LNHNV and CDR2 is YYDKDF (reference sequence). This CDR3 is built from 14 residues. Here the CDR3 reads CATSSGEDLYGYTF. The CDR3 bases are TGTGCCACCAGCAGTGGTGAGGACCTCTATGGCTACACCTTC.

The CDR3 DNA sequence: TGTGCCAGCAGTTCCCCTCCGAGGGACACGATGAACACTGAAGCTTTCTTT. Translation: CASSSPPRDTMNTEAFF. The chain carries TRBV28 and TRBJ1-1; perhaps TRBD1 as D (6 bases). CDR3 length equals 17 residues. V lost 4 bases, J lost 0 bases, and 18 bases lay in between. CDR1 is MDHEN and CDR2 is SYDVKM in the germline V gene.

The gene calls are TRBV6-1 and TRBJ2-2, with 8 bases fitting TRBD2. Germline V gene data show CDR1 as MNHNS and CDR2 as SASEGT. J gave up 5 bases and V 1 base, and 6 bases lay outside the gene matches. This CDR3 comprises 16 residues. The CDR3, as DNA: TGTGCCAGCAGTGAAGAAGCCGGGGGGGGAACCGGGGAGCTGTTTTTT. Translated, it gives CASSEEAGGGTGELFF.

The chain's CDR3 is CASKGGRGPYEQYF. CDR3 coding DNA: TGTGCCAGTAAGGGGGGCAGGGGGCCTTACGAGCAGTACTTC. The chain employs TRBV19 and TRBJ2-7; 8 bases match TRBD1. V trimming: 7 bases; J trimming: 4 bases; junction bases outside the gene matches: 9. The V gene's germline CDR1 is LNHDA and CDR2 SQIVND (reference sequence). The CDR3 is made up of 14 amino acids.

The rearrangement links TRBV6-5 to TRBJ1-1; TRBD1 might be the D (5 bases). CDR3 length equals 13 residues. CDR1 and CDR2 from the germline V gene are MNHEY and SVGAGI. V gave up 7 bases and J gave up 0 bases, with 9 bases separating them. The CDR3, as DNA: TGTGCCAGCACCAAAGGGGTGAACACTGAAGCTTTCTTT. This translates into CASTKGVNTEAFF.

The CDR3 here is CASSKTDPRAGNTIYF. As DNA, the CDR3 is TGTGCCAGCAGTAAAACGGACCCCAGGGCTGGAAACACCATATATTTT. The chain carries TRBV28 and TRBJ1-3; a weak D match, TRBD1 (5 bases). V lost 5 bases and J lost 2, with 16 bases in between. Germline loops: CDR1 MDHEN, CDR2 SYDVKM. This CDR3 spans 16 amino acids.

The chain couples TRBV7-9 to TRBJ1-3; 8 nucleotides line up with TRBD1. The CDR3 has 17 amino acids. V dropped 4 bases and J dropped 2; count of bases not matched to a gene: 10. Germline V gene lookup returns CDR1 SEHNR and CDR2 FQNEAQ (reference sequence). CDR3 coding DNA: TGTGCCAGCAGCTCATTCATCGGACAGGGCGCTGGAAACACCATATATTTT. Translation gives CASSSFIGQGAGNTIYF.

The gene calls are TRBV5-1 and TRBJ2-4, with 7 bases aligning to TRBD1. CDR3 length: 17 residues. The V gene end was trimmed by 0 bases and the J gene end by 7 bases; junction bases not matched to a gene: 13. Germline V CDR1 and CDR2: SGHRS, YFSETQ. CDR3 protein: CASSLGQGAVQGNIQYF. The CDR3 DNA reads as TGCGCCAGCAGCTTGGGACAGGGCGCCGTGCAAGGGAACATTCAGTACTTC.

The chain uses TRBV15 and TRBJ2-7; 9 nucleotides line up with TRBD2. CDR3 length equals 15 residues. Germline V gene sequence: CDR1 LNHNV, CDR2 YYDKDF (reference sequence). V lost 4 bases to trimming and J lost 2 bases; unmatched junction nucleotides: 6. The CDR3 sequence is CATSNQRGVPYEQYF. As DNA, the CDR3 is TGTGCCACCAGCAATCAGCGGGGGGTCCCCTACGAGCAGTACTTC.

The V call is TRBV6-2 or TRBV6-3, the J call TRBJ2-7; 8 nucleotides align to TRBD2. The CDR3 runs 13 residues. Unmatched junction bases numbered 5, after V lost 7 bases and J lost 3 bases. Germline V gives CDR1 MNHEY, CDR2 SVGEGT. CDR3: CASIPSGGYEQYF. The CDR3, as DNA: TGTGCCAGCATCCCCAGCGGGGGCTACGAGCAGTACTTC.

Only one count was recorded for this clone. The CDR3 loop reads CASSFRGGAATGELFF. The CDR3 nucleotides read TGTGCCAGCAGCTTTCGCGGGGGGGCCGCCACCGGGGAGCTGTTTTTT. The gene calls are TRBV5-5 and TRBJ2-2; 9 bases match TRBD2. Germline values: CDR1 SGHKS, CDR2 YYEKEE (reference sequence). This CDR3 has 16 amino acids. V was clipped by 2 bases and J by 4 bases; unmatched bases: 6.

The chain's CDR3 is CATSATRGPLNSPLHF. CDR3 nucleotide sequence: TGTGCCACCTCAGCCACCAGGGGGCCGCTTAATTCACCCCTCCACTTT. V usage is TRBV15 and J usage is TRBJ1-6; the match to TRBD1 covers 8 bases. The germline V gene encodes CDR1 LNHNV and CDR2 YYDKDF (reference sequence). The CDR3 sequence is 16 residues long. The ends lost 8 bases at V and 6 bases at J; junction bases unmatched: 12. The full variable domain, with the rest looked up from reference TRBV15 and TRBJ1-6, is DAMVIQNPRYQVTQFGKPVTLSCSQTLNHNVMYWYQQKSSQAPKLLFHYYDKDFNNEADTPDNFQSRRPNTSFCFLDIRSPGLGDTAMYLCATSATRGPLNSPLHFGNGTRLTVT.

V and J are TRBV4-1 and TRBJ1-4; D is perhaps TRBD1 (6 bases). V lost 4 bases, J lost 5 bases, and 14 bases lay in between. CDR3 length: 15 amino acids. Germline CDR1 and CDR2: MGHRA and YSYEKL. The CDR3 DNA follows: TGCGCCAGCAGCCCGAGAGGACAGACGAATGAAAAACTGTTTTTT. Amino acids: CASSPRGQTNEKLFF.

The V and J genes are TRBV7-9 and TRBJ1-1; D remains ambiguous. There are 14 residues in the CDR3. V was trimmed by 3 bases and J by 1 base, leaving 9 bases between them. Germline assignment: CDR1 SEHNR and CDR2 FQNEAQ (reference sequence). CDR3 in DNA: TGTGCCAGCAGCTTGATTGGGCGGAACACTGAAGCTTTCTTT. This translates into CASSLIGRNTEAFF.

The gene calls are TRBV28 and TRBJ2-3; 8 nucleotides align to TRBD1. The V and J ends lost 4 bases and 0 bases, in that order; junction bases with no gene match: 12. Germline V CDR1 and CDR2: MDHEN, SYDVKM. The CDR3 has 18 residues. The CDR3 reads CASSSPVIDRGSTDTQYF. CDR3 nucleotide sequence: TGTGCCAGCAGTTCCCCTGTAATTGACAGGGGAAGCACAGATACGCAGTATTTT. The full variable domain, rest sourced from reference TRBV28 and TRBJ2-3, is DVKVTQSSRYLVKRTGEKVFLECVQDMDHENMFWYRQDPGLGLRLIYFSYDVKMKEKGDIPEGYSVSREKKERFSLILESASTNQTSMYLCASSSPVIDRGSTDTQYFGPGTRLTVL.

This clone came up once. The chain has TRBV10-3 and TRBJ1-1; D is possibly TRBD1 (5 bases). Germline assignment: CDR1 ENHRY and CDR2 SYGVKD. V lost 4 bases to trimming and J lost 7 bases, with 10 bases between them. There are 12 residues in the CDR3. The chain's CDR3 is CAISARGDEAFF. For the CDR3, the DNA is TGTGCCATCAGTGCCCGGGGGGATGAAGCTTTCTTT.

The chain uses TRBV6-4 and TRBJ2-3, with TRBD2 matching over 12 bases. The CDR3 consists of 15 residues. The germline CDR1 and CDR2 sequences are MRHNA and SNTAGT. The V segment lost 6 bases and the J segment 1 base; nucleotides outside the gene matches: 2. CDR3 region: CASSWTSGGTDTQYF. Here the CDR3 DNA reads TGTGCCAGCAGCTGGACTAGCGGGGGCACAGATACGCAGTATTTT.

V is TRBV29-1 and J is TRBJ1-1; D may be TRBD1 (5 bases). This CDR3 comprises 13 residues. Trimming shortened V by 7 bases and J by 4 bases, and 16 bases separated the two germline ends. In germline, CDR1 is SQVTM, CDR2 ANQGSEA. The CDR3 DNA reads TGCAGCGCGCATCAGGGAGGTATCACTGAAGCTTTCTTT. Translated, it gives CSAHQGGITEAFF.

The V gene is TRBV7-9, the J gene TRBJ2-2, with a tentative D call TRBD1 (6 bases). V was cut by 5 bases and J by 5 bases, with 9 bases left in between. The germline gives CDR1 SEHNR, CDR2 FQNEAQ (reference sequence). The CDR3 loop spans 13 amino acids. The CDR3 DNA reads as TGTGCCAGCAGCCCAGGGGTAACCGGGGAGCTGTTTTTT. Translating it yields CASSPGVTGELFF.

This chain joins TRBV7-9 and TRBJ2-3; 7 bases line up with TRBD1. The J segment lost 0 bases and the V segment lost 5 bases, leaving 5 bases of the junction unmatched. The CDR3 length is 15 residues. CDR1 is SEHNR and CDR2 is FQNEAQ in the germline V gene (reference sequence). The CDR3 is CASSPRGISTDTQYF. CDR3 bases: TGTGCCAGCAGCCCCAGGGGGATAAGCACAGATACGCAGTATTTT.